These 22 T cell receptor beta chains originate from one sample sequenced in a study of blood T cell repertoires in COVID-19. The table came from immunoSEQ multiplex PCR; TCRdb's copy has only in-frame clones and leaves some out. The table lists more than 350,000 clones, more than 70% of them singletons. The specimen was PBMCs or T cells enriched from blood (not recorded which). The source is a young woman who had been exposed to COVID-19.

This chain links TRBV3-1 (or the pseudogene TRBV3-2) with TRBJ2-5; TRBD1 is a possible D gene (6 bases). CDR3 length: 15 amino acids. Per germline, CDR1 LGHDT and CDR2 YNNKEL (reference sequence). V shed 0 bases and J shed 4 bases, with 12 bases lying between them. The CDR3 sequence: CASSQELRQVETQYF. The DNA for the CDR3 is TGTGCCAGCAGCCAAGAATTAAGACAGGTAGAGACCCAGTACTTC.

V usage is TRBV28 and J usage is TRBJ1-3; D remains unclear. The ends were cut back, 2 bases at V and 0 bases at J, with 8 bases in the middle. Germline CDR1 MDHEN, CDR2 SYDVKM. The CDR3 is made up of 15 amino acids. CDR3 nucleotides: TGTGCCAGCAGTTTACAGGTTAGCTCTGGAAACACCATATATTTT. Translated: CASSLQVSSGNTIYF. The complete variable domain, with remaining parts taken from reference TRBV28 and TRBJ1-3, reads DVKVTQSSRYLVKRTGEKVFLECVQDMDHENMFWYRQDPGLGLRLIYFSYDVKMKEKGDIPEGYSVSREKKERFSLILESASTNQTSMYLCASSLQVSSGNTIYFGEGSWLTVV.

The chain carries TRBV7-3 and TRBJ2-2; D remains unclear. V dropped 4 bases and J dropped 7 bases, with 16 bases sitting between them. CDR1 SGHTA and CDR2 FQGTGA come from the germline V gene. CDR3 length equals 15 residues. The CDR3 is CASSSDVSSGGELFF. The CDR3 nucleotides are TGTGCCAGCAGCTCCGACGTTTCGTCGGGCGGGGAGCTGTTTTTT. Drawing the rest from reference TRBV7-3 and TRBJ2-2, the complete variable domain is GAGVSQTPSNKVTEKGKYVELRCDPISGHTALYWYRQSLGQGPEFLIYFQGTGAADDSGLPNDRFFAVRPEGSVSTLKIQRTERGDSAVYLCASSSDVSSGGELFFGEGSRLTVL.

This chain links TRBV10-3 with TRBJ2-7; D is uncertain. The CDR3 runs to 12 residues. From germline, CDR1 is ENHRY and CDR2 SYGVKD. V dropped 6 bases and J dropped 5 bases, with 11 bases sitting between them. DNA for the CDR3: TGTGCCATCAGCAGACTGAGTGACGAGCAGTACTTC. It codes for CAISRLSDEQYF.

The gene calls are TRBV27 and TRBJ2-7; 7 bases are shared with TRBD2. The trim removed 3 bases at V and 7 bases at J, leaving 18 bases unmatched. This CDR3 spans 17 amino acids. Per the germline V gene, CDR1 is MNHEY and CDR2 is SMNVEV (reference sequence). The CDR3 DNA reads as TGTGCCAGCAGTTTGGACGAGAGTAGGGGTCGGACTAGAGAGCAGTACTTC. Protein: CASSLDESRGRTREQYF.

The chain employs TRBV28 and TRBJ1-3; 7 positions match TRBD1. The CDR3 runs 12 residues. V shed 7 bases, J shed 6 bases, and the junction held 3 bases outside the gene matches. Per germline, CDR1 MDHEN and CDR2 SYDVKM. CDR3 in amino acids: CASKTGPNTIYF. In nucleotides, the CDR3 is TGTGCCAGCAAGACAGGGCCAAACACCATATATTTT.

A few counts support this clone. This rearrangement joins TRBV18 to TRBJ1-2, with 10 nucleotides matching TRBD1. CDR1 is KGHSH, CDR2 LQKENI, per germline. The V segment lost 4 bases and the J segment 4 bases; nucleotides outside the gene matches: 12. The CDR3 has 17 residues. The CDR3 region has the DNA TGTGCCAGCTCACAGCCGGGACAGGGGACTTTCGGCTATGGCTACACCTTC. Its translation is CASSQPGQGTFGYGYTF.

The chain uses TRBV25-1 and TRBJ1-5; 7 positions agree with TRBD1. V shed 2 bases and J 3 bases; nucleotides not matched to a gene: 4. CDR1 and CDR2 from the germline V gene are MGHDK and SYGVNS. The CDR3 extends over 15 amino acids. The CDR3 coding sequence is TGTGCCAGCAGTGAAGGGCAGGGGGACAATCAGCCCCAGCATTTT. The encoded protein is CASSEGQGDNQPQHF.

In its sample, this clone was seen once. V usage is TRBV5-1 and J usage is TRBJ2-1, with a weak D call TRBD2 (6 bases). This CDR3 is built from 17 residues. Germline V gives CDR1 SGHRS, CDR2 YFSETQ. V shed 0 bases and J shed 0 bases, with 13 bases lying between them. The CDR3 loop is CASSLEDAGSSYNEQFF. The CDR3 DNA reads TGCGCCAGCAGCTTGGAGGATGCGGGAAGCTCCTACAATGAGCAGTTCTTC.

This chain connects TRBV3-1 (or the pseudogene TRBV3-2) to TRBJ2-5; 10 bases line up with TRBD2. V was pared by 2 bases and J by 0 bases, with 12 bases of the junction left unmatched. This CDR3 is built from 19 residues. Germline lookup yields CDR1 LGHDT and CDR2 YNNKEL (reference sequence). The CDR3 DNA reads TGTGCCAGCAGCCAAAACAGTGAATTAGGACTAGCGGACCAAGAGACCCAGTACTTC. Its protein product is CASSQNSELGLADQETQYF.

The rearrangement links TRBV12-3 or TRBV12-4 to TRBJ2-7, with 9 bases that match TRBD2. Trimming at V came to 8 bases and at J to 0 bases, leaving 2 bases not matched to a gene. There are 13 residues in the CDR3. Here the CDR3 DNA reads TGTGCCAGCCGTAGCGGGAGCTCCTACGAGCAGTACTTC. Translating it yields CASRSGSSYEQYF.

Here the CDR3 reads CASSQSPSGAYEQYF. CDR3 DNA: TGCGCCAGCAGTCAATCTCCCAGCGGGGCCTACGAGCAGTACTTC. The chain recombines TRBV23-1 with TRBJ2-7; 7 nucleotides line up with TRBD2. TRBV23-1 is an open reading frame, and its role is uncertain. The ends lost 0 bases at V and 2 bases at J; junction bases unmatched: 4. The CDR3 runs to 15 residues.

The V gene is TRBV3-1 (or the pseudogene TRBV3-2), the J gene TRBJ2-2, with 8 bases fitting TRBD2. The germline V gene encodes CDR1 LGHDT and CDR2 YNNKEL (reference sequence). The CDR3 is 16 amino acids. With 1 base clipped from V and 7 bases from J, the junction kept 8 bases outside the gene matches. The CDR3 DNA follows: TGTGCCAGCAGCCAAGGAAGCGGGAGAGGTGGCGGGGAGCTGTTTTTT. It yields the protein CASSQGSGRGGGELFF.

The genes are TRBV29-1 and TRBJ1-4; D perhaps matches TRBD1 (5 bases). V dropped 0 bases and J dropped 6 bases, with 8 bases sitting between them. Looked up from germline, CDR1 is SQVTM and CDR2 is ANQGSEA. The CDR3 spans 13 residues. The CDR3 DNA sequence: TGCAGCGTTGAAGACAGGGAGGATGAAAAACTGTTTTTT. This sequence encodes CSVEDREDEKLFF. Filled out from reference TRBV29-1 and TRBJ1-4, the complete variable domain reads SAVISQKPSRDICQRGTSLTIQCQVDSQVTMMFWYRQQPGQSLTLIATANQGSEATYESGFVIDKFPISRPNLTFSTLTVSNMSPEDSSIYLCSVEDREDEKLFFGSGTQLSVL.

The rearrangement uses TRBV24-1 and TRBJ2-5; 7 nucleotides agree with TRBD1. CDR1 is KGHDR, CDR2 SFDVKD, per germline. The CDR3 has 15 amino acids. Trimming took 3 bases from V and 2 from J; bases not matched to a gene: 5. The CDR3 DNA reads TGTGCCACCAGTGATACCGGGACAGCACAAGAGACCCAGTACTTC. Its translation is CATSDTGTAQETQYF.

This chain connects TRBV7-9 to TRBJ2-3, with TRBD2 identical over 8 bases. The CDR3 consists of 15 residues. Germline V lookup: CDR1 SEHNR, CDR2 FQNEAQ (reference sequence). With V trimmed by 4 bases and J by 4 bases, 7 bases remained unmatched. The CDR3 loop is CASSSSGLAADTQYF. CDR3 DNA: TGTGCCAGCAGCTCAAGCGGACTAGCAGCAGATACGCAGTATTTT.

The chain is built from TRBV18 and TRBJ1-6; D possibly corresponds to TRBD1 (5 bases). CDR3 length: 15 amino acids. V was cut by 3 bases and J by 10 bases, with 16 bases left in between. Germline V gene sequence: CDR1 KGHSH, CDR2 LQKENI. The CDR3 nucleotides are TGTGCCAGCTCACCGGGAGGCAGGGTAGGCTCACCCCTCCACTTT. Protein sequence: CASSPGGRVGSPLHF.

This chain joins TRBV19 and TRBJ1-6; 8 nucleotides agree with TRBD1. Germline loops: CDR1 LNHDA, CDR2 SQIVND (reference sequence). V was clipped by 9 bases and J by 7 bases; unmatched bases: 8. This CDR3 spans 14 amino acids. The CDR3 reads CASRLDRGNSPLHF. In DNA form, the CDR3 reads TGTGCCAGCCGGCTTGACAGGGGCAATTCACCCCTCCACTTT.

The chain couples TRBV28 to TRBJ2-4, with D hard to call. The CDR3 extends over 14 amino acids. The germline V gene has CDR1 MDHEN and CDR2 SYDVKM. The V end lost 6 bases, the J end lost 3 bases, and 12 bases lay between the germline ends. The CDR3 is CASRPGFGKNIQYF. CDR3 coding DNA: TGTGCCAGCAGGCCGGGTTTCGGCAAAAACATTCAGTACTTC.

The chain links TRBV19 to TRBJ1-5; TRBD1 agrees at 7 bases. V was pared by 5 bases and J by 0 bases, with 16 bases of the junction left unmatched. CDR1 is LNHDA and CDR2 is SQIVND in the germline V gene (reference sequence). This CDR3 region has 19 residues. The CDR3, as DNA: TGTGCCAGTAGTTTGCCATCGACAGGGAATTTTTATAGCAATCAGCCCCAGCATTTT. It codes for CASSLPSTGNFYSNQPQHF.

This chain uses TRBV21-1 with TRBJ1-2; TRBD1 reflects the table's D call only, with no check against the DNA. TRBV21-1 is flagged as a pseudogene. This CDR3 spans 14 amino acids. The DNA for the CDR3 is TGTGCCAGCAGCAAAGCTCCTCAGGGTACGGGCTACACCTTC. Translated: CASSKAPQGTGYTF.

This chain links TRBV7-6 with TRBJ2-7; TRBD2 matches 8 bases. With 5 bases clipped from V and 6 bases from J, the junction kept 12 bases outside the gene matches. Germline values: CDR1 SGHVS, CDR2 FNYEAQ. The CDR3 is 15 residues long. CDR3: CASSASPGGPGEQYF. The CDR3 bases are TGTGCCAGCAGCGCCTCCCCGGGGGGGCCAGGCGAGCAGTACTTC.